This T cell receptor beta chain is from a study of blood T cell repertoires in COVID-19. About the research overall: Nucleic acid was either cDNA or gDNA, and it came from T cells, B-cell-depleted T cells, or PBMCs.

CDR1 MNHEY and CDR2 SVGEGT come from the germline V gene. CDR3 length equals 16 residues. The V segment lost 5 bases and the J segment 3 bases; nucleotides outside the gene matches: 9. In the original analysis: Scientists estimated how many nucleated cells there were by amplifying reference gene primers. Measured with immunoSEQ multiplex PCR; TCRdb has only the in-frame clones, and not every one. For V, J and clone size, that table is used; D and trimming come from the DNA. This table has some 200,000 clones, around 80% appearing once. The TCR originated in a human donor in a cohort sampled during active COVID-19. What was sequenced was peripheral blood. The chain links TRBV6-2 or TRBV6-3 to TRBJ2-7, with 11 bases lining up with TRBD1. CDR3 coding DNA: TGTGCCAGCAGTCGGCTTGGGACAGGGGGACTCTACGAGCAGTACTTC. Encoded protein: CASSRLGTGGLYEQYF.